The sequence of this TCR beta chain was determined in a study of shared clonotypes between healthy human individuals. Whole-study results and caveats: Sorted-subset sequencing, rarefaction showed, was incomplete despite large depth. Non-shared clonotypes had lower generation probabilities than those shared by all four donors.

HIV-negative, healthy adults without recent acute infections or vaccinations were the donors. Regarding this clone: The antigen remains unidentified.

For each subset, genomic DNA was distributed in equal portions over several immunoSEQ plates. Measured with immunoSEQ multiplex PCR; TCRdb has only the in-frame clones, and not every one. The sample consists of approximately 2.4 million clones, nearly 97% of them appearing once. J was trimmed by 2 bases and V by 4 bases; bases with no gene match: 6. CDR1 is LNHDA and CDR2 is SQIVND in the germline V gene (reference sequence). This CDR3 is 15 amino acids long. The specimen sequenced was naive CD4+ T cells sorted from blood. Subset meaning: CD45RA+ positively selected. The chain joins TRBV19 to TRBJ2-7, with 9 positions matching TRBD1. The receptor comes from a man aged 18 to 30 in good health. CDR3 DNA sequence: TGTGCCAGTAGTAACCCGGGACAGGGAACCTACGAGCAGTACTTC. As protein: CASSNPGQGTYEQYF.